Listed below are T cell receptor beta chains from one sample, sequenced in a study of CD8+ T cells in alopecia areata. Clones were sequenced by immunoSEQ multiplex PCR, and TCRdb holds only the in-frame ones, with some missing. Here the sample spans a few hundred thousand clones, less than 75% being singletons. Source: CD4+ T cells sorted from blood, taken at week 4, from a patient treated with tofacitinib. Source of these receptors: a human donor with alopecia areata. The CDR3 runs from the conserved cysteine through the conserved F or W. A D gene is named only where the DNA matches it firmly. Expanded clones get a size class; other rows say once, few or many, or leave the size out.

TRBV27	many	TRBD1	TRBJ1-1	13	TGTGCCAGCGGGACAGGGAGGTTAACTGAAGCTTTCTTT	CASGTGRLTEAFF
TRBV11-2	few	TRBD1	TRBJ1-2	13	TGTGCCAGCGCACGGACAGGGAACTATGGCTACACCTTC	CASARTGNYGYTF
TRBV6-9	-	-	TRBJ1-2	11	TGTGCCCCTTCGGGGCTAGCTGGCTACACCTTC	CAPSGLAGYTF
TRBV29-1	few	-	TRBJ2-3	13	TGCAGCGTTGTGTCGGCTAGCACAGATACGCAGTATTTT	CSVVSASTDTQYF
TRBV7-2	-	TRBD1	TRBJ2-1	15	TGTGCCAGCAGCTCCCGGCAGGGGGCGCGTAATGAGCAGTTCTTC	CASSSRQGARNEQFF
TRBV29-1	-	-	TRBJ1-1	12	TGCAGCGTTGATGTGACGAACACTGAAGCTTTCTTT	CSVDVTNTEAFF
TRBV29-1	-	-	TRBJ2-3	13	TGCAGCGTTGTTGTGCAGTACACAGATACGCAGTATTTT	CSVVVQYTDTQYF
TRBV29-1	-	-	TRBJ2-7	11	TGCAGCGTTGTGACCCTTTACGAGCAGTACTTC	CSVVTLYEQYF
TRBV18	few	-	TRBJ2-5	12	TGTGCCAGCTCACGACAGCAAGAGACCCAGTACTTC	CASSRQQETQYF
TRBV11-3	-	TRBD1	TRBJ2-3	15	TGTGCCAGCAGCTTAGGACAGGGGAAGACAGATACGCAGTATTTT	CASSLGQGKTDTQYF
TRBV18	-	-	TRBJ1-1	12	TGTGCCAGCTCACCAAGGCAGGGAGAAGCTTTCTTT	CASSPRQGEAFF
TRBV9	-	-	TRBJ2-7	13	TGTGCCAGCAGCGTAGATCCCTCTAGCGAGCAGTACTTC	CASSVDPSSEQYF
TRBV5-6	few	TRBD1	TRBJ1-1	15	TGTGCCAGCAGCAACACACAGGGGATGAACACTGAAGCTTTCTTT	CASSNTQGMNTEAFF
TRBV5-1	-	-	TRBJ2-7	15	TGCGCCAGCAGCTTGGCAACCGGTCCCTCCTACGAGCAGTACTTC	CASSLATGPSYEQYF
TRBV25-1	-	-	TRBJ1-2	14	TGTGCCAGCAGTGAATCGGGGGTTAACTATGGCTACACCTTC	CASSESGVNYGYTF
TRBV30	-	-	TRBJ1-5	15	TGTGCCTGGGCCTGGGGCGGGAAAAGCAATCAGCCCCAGCATTTT	CAWAWGGKSNQPQHF
TRBV30	-	-	TRBJ2-1	14	TGTGCCTGTACCCAGGGGTCTCTCTACAATGAGCAGTTCTTC	CACTQGSLYNEQFF
TRBV20-1	-	-	TRBJ1-2	10	TGCAGTGCTAAAGAGGATGGCTACACCTTC	CSAKEDGYTF
TRBV29-1	-	TRBD1	TRBJ2-7	13	TGCAGCGGAAAGGGACAGTACTCCTACGAGCAGTACTTC	CSGKGQYSYEQYF
TRBV29-1	once	-	TRBJ2-7	11	TGCAGCGTTCGGGACATCTACGAGCAGTACTTC	CSVRDIYEQYF
TRBV9	-	-	TRBJ1-6	19	TGTGCCAGCAGCGCCCAGCCCCCGGGTGGGGGTGGGTATAATTCACCCCTCCACTTT	CASSAQPPGGGGYNSPLHF
TRBV23-1	-	-	TRBJ2-6	16	TGCGCCAGCAATAAGGGCGCCACCTCTGGGGCCAACGTCCTGACTTTC	CASNKGATSGANVLTF
TRBV27	-	-	TRBJ1-2	16	TGTGCCAGCAGCCCACAGGGCAGCGCCCGAGGCTATGGCTACACCTTC	CASSPQGSARGYGYTF
TRBV14	few	-	TRBJ1-1	14	TGTGCCAGCAGCCAAGATTTTGTGGAGACTGAAGCTTTCTTT	CASSQDFVETEAFF
TRBV5-1	-	-	TRBJ1-2	12	TGCGCCAGCAGCTTCGAGGGGTACGGCTACACCTTC	CASSFEGYGYTF
TRBV7-2	few	-	TRBJ2-3	14	TGTGCCAGCAGCCCAACTATCGTGGTAGATACGCAGTATTTT	CASSPTIVVDTQYF
TRBV7-3	-	-	TRBJ1-2	14	TGTGCCAGCAGCTCGGGTCGAACAGCTGATGGCTACACCTTC	CASSSGRTADGYTF
TRBV15	-	-	TRBJ2-7	13	TGTGCCACCAGCAGCAAAAGTTACTACGAGCAGTACTTC	CATSSKSYYEQYF
TRBV29-1	few	-	TRBJ2-3	12	TGCAGCGTGGACCGACAGAAAGATACGCAGTATTTT	CSVDRQKDTQYF
TRBV7-7	many	-	TRBJ2-5	15	TGTGCCAGCAGCTTAGGATCGGCCGGCGGGGAGACCCAGTACTTC	CASSLGSAGGETQYF
TRBV10-3	few	-	TRBJ2-1	13	TGTGCCATCAGGGGTGGCGAGGACAATGAGCAGTTCTTC	CAIRGGEDNEQFF
TRBV25-1	once	-	TRBJ1-2	13	TGTGCCAGCAGTGAATACCGGACAGTTGGCTACACCTTC	CASSEYRTVGYTF
TRBV29-1	-	TRBD2	TRBJ2-5	13	TGCAGCGCTTACGGACTAGGCGAAGAGACCCAGTACTTC	CSAYGLGEETQYF
TRBV29-1	-	-	TRBJ2-7	13	TGCAGCGTTGGGGTGGGAACCTCCTACGAGCAGTACTTC	CSVGVGTSYEQYF
TRBV9	-	-	TRBJ2-1	14	TGTGCCAGCCGCGGACCCGATACGGACAATGAGCAGTTCTTC	CASRGPDTDNEQFF